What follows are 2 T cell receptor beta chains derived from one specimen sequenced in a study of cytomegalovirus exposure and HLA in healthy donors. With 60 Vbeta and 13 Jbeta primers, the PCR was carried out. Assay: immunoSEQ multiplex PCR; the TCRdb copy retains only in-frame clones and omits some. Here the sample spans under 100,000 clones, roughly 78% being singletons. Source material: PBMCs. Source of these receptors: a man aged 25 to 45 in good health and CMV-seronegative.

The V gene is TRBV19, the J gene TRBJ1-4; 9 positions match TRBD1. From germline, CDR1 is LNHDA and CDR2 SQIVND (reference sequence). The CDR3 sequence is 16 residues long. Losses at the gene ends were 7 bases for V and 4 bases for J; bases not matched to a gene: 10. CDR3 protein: CASKQGQGLINEKLFF. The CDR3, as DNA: TGTGCCAGTAAGCAGGGACAGGGACTTATTAATGAAAAACTGTTTTTT.

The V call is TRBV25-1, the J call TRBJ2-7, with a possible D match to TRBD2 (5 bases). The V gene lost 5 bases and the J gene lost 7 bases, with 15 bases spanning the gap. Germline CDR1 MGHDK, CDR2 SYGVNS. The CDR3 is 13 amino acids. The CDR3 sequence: CASSPQRAGEQYF. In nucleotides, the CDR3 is TGTGCCAGCAGTCCGCAGAGGGCTGGTGAGCAGTACTTC.